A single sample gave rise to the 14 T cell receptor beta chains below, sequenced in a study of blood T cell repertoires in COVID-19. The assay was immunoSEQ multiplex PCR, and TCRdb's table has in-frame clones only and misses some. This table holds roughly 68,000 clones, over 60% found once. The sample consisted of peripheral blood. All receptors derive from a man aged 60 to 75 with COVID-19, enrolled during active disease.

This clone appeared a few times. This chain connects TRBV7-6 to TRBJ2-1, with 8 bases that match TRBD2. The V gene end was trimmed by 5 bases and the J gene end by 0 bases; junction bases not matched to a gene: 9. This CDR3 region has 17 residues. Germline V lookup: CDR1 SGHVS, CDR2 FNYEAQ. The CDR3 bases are TGTGCCAGCAGCCTAAATAGCGGGGTTCTCTCCTACAATGAGCAGTTCTTC. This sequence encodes CASSLNSGVLSYNEQFF.

This CDR3 is CASSRDSLYEQYF. Written as DNA, the CDR3 is TGTGCCAGCAGCCGGGACTCCCTCTACGAGCAGTACTTC. The genes are TRBV6-5 and TRBJ2-7; tentative D call: TRBD2 (6 bases). In germline, CDR1 is MNHEY, CDR2 SVGAGI. The CDR3 is made up of 13 amino acids. V was pared by 6 bases and J by 3 bases, with 12 bases between.

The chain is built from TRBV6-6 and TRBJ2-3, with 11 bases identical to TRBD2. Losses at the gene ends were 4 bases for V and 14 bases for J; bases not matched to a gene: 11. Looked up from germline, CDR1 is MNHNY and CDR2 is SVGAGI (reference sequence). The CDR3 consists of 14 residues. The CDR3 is CASSSLTSGAEAYF. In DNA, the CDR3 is TGTGCCAGCAGTTCCTTGACTAGCGGGGCCGAGGCGTATTTT.

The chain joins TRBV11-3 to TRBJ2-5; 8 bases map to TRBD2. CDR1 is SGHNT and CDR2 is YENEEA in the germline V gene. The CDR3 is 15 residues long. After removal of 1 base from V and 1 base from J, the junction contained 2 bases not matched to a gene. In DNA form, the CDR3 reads TGTGCCAGCAGCTTAGGCGGGGGGCCCCAAGAGACCCAGTACTTC. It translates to CASSLGGGPQETQYF.

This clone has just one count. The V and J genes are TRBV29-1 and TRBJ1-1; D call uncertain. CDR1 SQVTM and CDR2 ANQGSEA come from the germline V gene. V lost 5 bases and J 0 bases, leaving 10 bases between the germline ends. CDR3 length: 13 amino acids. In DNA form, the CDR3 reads TGCAGCGTTTTCAAGTACATGAACACTGAAGCTTTCTTT. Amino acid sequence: CSVFKYMNTEAFF.

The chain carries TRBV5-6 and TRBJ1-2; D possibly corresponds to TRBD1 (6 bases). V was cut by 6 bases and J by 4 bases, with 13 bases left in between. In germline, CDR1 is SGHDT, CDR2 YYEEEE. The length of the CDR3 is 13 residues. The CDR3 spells CASTLQGSYGYTF. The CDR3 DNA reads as TGTGCCAGCACCCTCCAGGGGAGCTATGGCTACACCTTC.

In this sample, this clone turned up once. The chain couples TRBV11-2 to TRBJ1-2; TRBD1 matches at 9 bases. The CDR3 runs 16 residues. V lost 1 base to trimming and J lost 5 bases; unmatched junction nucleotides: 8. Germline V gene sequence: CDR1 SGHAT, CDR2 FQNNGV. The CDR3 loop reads CASSLGGTGHGYGYTF. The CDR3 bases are TGTGCCAGCAGCTTAGGGGGGACAGGGCACGGGTATGGCTACACCTTC.

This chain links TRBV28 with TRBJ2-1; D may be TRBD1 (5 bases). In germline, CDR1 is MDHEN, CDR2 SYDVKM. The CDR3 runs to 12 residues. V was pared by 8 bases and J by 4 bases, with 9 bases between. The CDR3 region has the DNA TGTGCCAGCTATACAGGATACAATGAGCAGTTCTTC. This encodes CASYTGYNEQFF.

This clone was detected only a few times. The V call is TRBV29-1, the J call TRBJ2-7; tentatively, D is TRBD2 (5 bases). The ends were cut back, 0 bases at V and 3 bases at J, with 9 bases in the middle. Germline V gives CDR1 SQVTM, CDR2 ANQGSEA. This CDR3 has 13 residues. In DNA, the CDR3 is TGCAGCGTTGAAGAGATAGGACTCTACGAGCAGTACTTC. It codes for CSVEEIGLYEQYF.

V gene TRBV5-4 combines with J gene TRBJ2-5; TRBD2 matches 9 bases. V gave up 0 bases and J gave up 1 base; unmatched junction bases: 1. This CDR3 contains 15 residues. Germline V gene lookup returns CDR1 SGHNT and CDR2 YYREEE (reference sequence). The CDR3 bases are TGTGCCAGCAGCTTGGTAGCGGGGGTCCAAGAGACCCAGTACTTC. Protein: CASSLVAGVQETQYF.

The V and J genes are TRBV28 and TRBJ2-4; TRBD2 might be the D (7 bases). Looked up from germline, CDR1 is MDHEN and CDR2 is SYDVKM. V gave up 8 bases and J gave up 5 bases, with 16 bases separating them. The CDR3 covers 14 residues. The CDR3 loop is CASRGGGQQNIQYF. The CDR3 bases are TGTGCCAGCCGAGGGGGGGGACAACAAAACATTCAGTACTTC.

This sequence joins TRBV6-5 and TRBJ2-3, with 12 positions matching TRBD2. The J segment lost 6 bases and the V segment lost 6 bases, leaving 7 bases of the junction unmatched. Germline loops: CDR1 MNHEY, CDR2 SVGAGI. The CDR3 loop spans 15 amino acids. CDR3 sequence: CASRQTSGRRDTQYF. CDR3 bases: TGTGCCAGCAGACAGACTAGCGGGAGACGGGATACGCAGTATTTT.

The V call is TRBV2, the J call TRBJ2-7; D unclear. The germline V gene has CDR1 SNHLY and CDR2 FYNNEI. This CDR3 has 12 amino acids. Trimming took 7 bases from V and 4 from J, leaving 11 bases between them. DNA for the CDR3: TGTGCCAGCACCACGAGGAGTTACGAGCAGTACTTC. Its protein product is CASTTRSYEQYF.

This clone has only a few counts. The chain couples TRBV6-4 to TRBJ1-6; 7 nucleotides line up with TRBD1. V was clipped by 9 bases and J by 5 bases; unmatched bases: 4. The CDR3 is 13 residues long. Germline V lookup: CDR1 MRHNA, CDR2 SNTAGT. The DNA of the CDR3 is TGTGCCAGTAGGGACAGAGATAATTCACCCCTCCACTTT. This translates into CASRDRDNSPLHF.